Below, 16 T cell receptor beta chains from the same sample are listed, as sequenced in a study of T-cell reconstitution after alpha-beta-depleted transplantation in children. This sample's TCRbeta library carried unique molecular identifier barcodes. TCRdb reprocessed the PCR reads with MiXCR, giving one entry per CDR3 protein. The sample lists about 420,000 distinct CDR3 sequences, about a tenth occurring once. This specimen consisted of PBMCs from the stem cell graft donor, obtained from the stem cell graft. Receptors originate from a human donor who donated a stem cell graft to a child with acute myeloid leukemia.

This clonotype was seen repeatedly, ten times or more. The genes are TRBV12-5 and TRBJ2-5; 7 positions match TRBD2. Germline V gives CDR1 LGHNT, CDR2 FRNRAP. This CDR3 region has 13 residues. CDR3 region: CAWGGDRQETQYF. The CDR3 nucleotides read TGTGCGTGGGGAGGGGACCGACAAGAGACCCAGTACTTC.

The table lists this clonotype with a few counts. This chain links TRBV10-3 with TRBJ1-5; 8 bases align to TRBD1. CDR3 size: 16 residues. CDR1 is ENHRY and CDR2 is SYGVKD in the germline V gene. The trim removed 4 bases at V and 2 bases at J, leaving 7 bases unmatched. DNA of the CDR3: TGTGCCATCAGTGCCCGGACAGGGTCTGGCAATCAGCCCCAGCATTTT. It yields the protein CAISARTGSGNQPQHF.

J is TRBJ2-1 and V is TRBV24-1; possibly TRBD2 for D (6 bases). Germline CDR1 is KGHDR and CDR2 is SFDVKD. The CDR3 totals 9 residues. V gave up 12 bases and J gave up 15 bases, with 14 bases separating them. The CDR3 sequence is CAPTGLWFF. The CDR3 DNA sequence: TGTGCCCCTACGGGACTTTGGTTCTTC.

The chain combines TRBV6-5 with TRBJ2-2; D is perhaps TRBD1 (5 bases). V shed 2 bases and J shed 6 bases, with 16 bases lying between them. This CDR3 has 16 amino acids. Germline loops: CDR1 MNHEY, CDR2 SVGAGI. CDR3 bases: TGTGCCAGCAGTTACGATGTAGGGGCAGACGCCGGGGAGCTGTTTTTT. Amino acid sequence: CASSYDVGADAGELFF.

This clonotype has only a few counts. This sequence joins TRBV10-3 and TRBJ2-2, with D hard to call. Germline V CDR1 and CDR2: ENHRY, SYGVKD. The CDR3 loop spans 15 amino acids. The V end was cut by 11 bases, the J end by 1 base, with 17 bases between. The chain's CDR3 is CAVRTPGLNTGELFF. In nucleotides, the CDR3 is TGTGCCGTTAGAACCCCGGGCTTGAACACCGGGGAGCTGTTTTTT.

This clonotype has a handful of counts. This chain links TRBV6-1 with TRBJ2-1; 10 positions match TRBD2. Germline V CDR1 and CDR2: MNHNS, SASEGT. Trimming cost V 6 bases and J 9 bases; bases outside gene matches: 8. The CDR3 is 14 amino acids. CDR3 sequence reads: CASRGTSVMGEQFF. The DNA for the CDR3 is TGTGCCAGCAGGGGGACTAGCGTTATGGGTGAGCAGTTCTTC.

The genes are TRBV9 and TRBJ1-1; no reliable D call. Trimming left V 0 bases short and J 0 bases short, with 9 bases between. This CDR3 is built from 15 residues. The germline CDR1 and CDR2 sequences are SGDLS and YYNGEE. CDR3 region: CASSVDPVVNTEAFF. Here the CDR3 DNA reads TGTGCCAGCAGCGTAGACCCCGTGGTGAACACTGAAGCTTTCTTT.

The rearrangement links TRBV6-1 to TRBJ2-7, with 9 bases fitting TRBD2. The CDR3 runs 15 residues. With 6 bases clipped from V and 0 bases from J, the junction kept 6 bases outside the gene matches. Germline V lookup: CDR1 MNHNS, CDR2 SASEGT. The CDR3 coding sequence is TGTGCCAGCAGCCGTGAGACTAGCGGCTCCTACGAGCAGTACTTC. It specifies CASSRETSGSYEQYF.

The sample holds a few counts of this clonotype. The chain combines TRBV20-1 with TRBJ2-1; perhaps TRBD2 as D (6 bases). The V end was cut by 5 bases, the J end by 6 bases, with 23 bases between. CDR3 size: 16 residues. The V gene's germline CDR1 is DFQATT and CDR2 SNEGSKA (reference sequence). The CDR3 coding sequence is TGCAGTGCTCCCGGTGGGGGGTTGCTCGCCTTCAATGAGCAGTTCTTC. Its protein is CSAPGGGLLAFNEQFF.

This clonotype has just a few counts. The CDR3 here is CASSLGRVGDEQFF. The CDR3 nucleotides read TGCGCCAGCAGCTTGGGCCGTGTGGGCGATGAGCAGTTCTTC. V and J are TRBV5-1 and TRBJ2-1, with D unresolved. In germline, CDR1 is SGHRS, CDR2 YFSETQ. The CDR3 length is 14 residues. The germline V and J ends were trimmed by 0 bases and 8 bases, with 12 bases remaining between them.

The chain uses TRBV20-1 and TRBJ1-2; TRBD1 agrees at 9 bases. This CDR3 region has 17 residues. The V gene's germline CDR1 is DFQATT and CDR2 SNEGSKA (reference sequence). J lost 4 bases, V lost 8 bases, and 20 bases had no gene match. This chain's CDR3 is CSTQNLLGDRVSYGYTF. CDR3 nucleotide sequence: TGCAGTACACAAAACTTGCTCGGGGACAGGGTCTCCTATGGCTACACCTTC.

This clonotype was seen repeatedly, ten times or more. The chain recombines TRBV7-2 with TRBJ2-5; 7 bases align to TRBD2. Per germline, CDR1 SGHTA and CDR2 FQGNSA. The CDR3 consists of 14 residues. J was trimmed by 1 base and V by 4 bases; bases with no gene match: 3. CDR3 DNA: TGTGCCAGCAGCTCAACTAGCGTCCAAGAGACCCAGTACTTC. This encodes CASSSTSVQETQYF.

V usage is TRBV19 and J usage is TRBJ2-7; TRBD2 aligns across 7 bases. V lost 6 bases and J lost 0; bases outside the gene matches: 2. Germline V gives CDR1 LNHDA, CDR2 SQIVND (reference sequence). CDR3 size: 13 residues. CDR3 in amino acids: CASRGGDSYEQYF. The DNA of the CDR3 is TGTGCCAGTAGGGGGGGGGACTCCTACGAGCAGTACTTC.

This clonotype was counted at least ten times. J is TRBJ2-1 and V is TRBV5-6; 8 bases are shared with TRBD2. V gave up 1 base and J gave up 6 bases; unmatched junction bases: 6. CDR1 and CDR2 from the germline V gene are SGHDT and YYEEEE. The CDR3 totals 15 residues. DNA for the CDR3: TGTGCCAGCAGCTTGCCGGGAGGGACCTCCAATGAGCAGTTCTTC. Protein sequence: CASSLPGGTSNEQFF.

This clonotype was seen a few times. V gene TRBV20-1 combines with J gene TRBJ2-2; no reliable D call. This CDR3 has 13 amino acids. V was cut by 4 bases and J by 4 bases, with 10 bases left in between. Germline loops: CDR1 DFQATT, CDR2 SNEGSKA (reference sequence). The CDR3 nucleotides are TGCAGTGCTAAAGTCCATGGCACCGGGGAGCTGTTTTTT. This sequence encodes CSAKVHGTGELFF.

This clonotype appeared a few times. The chain uses TRBV20-1 and TRBJ2-1; 15 bases align to TRBD2. The germline V gene has CDR1 DFQATT and CDR2 SNEGSKA (reference sequence). CDR3 length equals 17 residues. With 4 bases clipped from V and 0 bases from J, the junction kept 4 bases outside the gene matches. CDR3 DNA: TGCAGTGCTAAGGGACTAGCGGGGGGTAGCTCCTACAATGAGCAGTTCTTC. This codes for CSAKGLAGGSSYNEQFF.